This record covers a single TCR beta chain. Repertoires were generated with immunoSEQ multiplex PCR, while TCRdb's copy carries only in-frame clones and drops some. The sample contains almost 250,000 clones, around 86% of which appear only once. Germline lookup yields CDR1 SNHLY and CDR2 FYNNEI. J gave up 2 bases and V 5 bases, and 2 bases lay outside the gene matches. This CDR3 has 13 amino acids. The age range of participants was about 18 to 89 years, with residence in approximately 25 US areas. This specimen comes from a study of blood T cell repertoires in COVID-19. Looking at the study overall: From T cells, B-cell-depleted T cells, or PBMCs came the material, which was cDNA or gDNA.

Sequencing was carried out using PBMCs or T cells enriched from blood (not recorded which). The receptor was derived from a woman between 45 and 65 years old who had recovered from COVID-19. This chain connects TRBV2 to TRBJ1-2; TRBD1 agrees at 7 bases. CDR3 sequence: CASSPQGNYGYTF. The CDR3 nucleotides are TGTGCCAGCAGTCCACAGGGGAACTATGGCTACACCTTC.